The clone carrying this T cell receptor (beta chain) was counted only a few times. Method: immunoSEQ multiplex PCR; TCRdb's copy keeps in-frame clones and lacks some. The table includes approximately 220,000 clones, around 91% detected once. The data derive from a study of blood T cell repertoires in COVID-19. V shed 11 bases and J 7 bases; nucleotides not matched to a gene: 7. The CDR3 has 11 amino acids. Germline V CDR1 and CDR2: MNHEY, SVGAGI. The sample comprised PBMCs or T cells enriched from blood (not recorded which). The source is a woman aged 18-35 years in a cohort exposed to, infected with or recovered from COVID-19 (not recorded which). The rearrangement joins TRBV6-5 to TRBJ1-1, with 7 bases fitting TRBD1. CDR3 coding DNA: TGTGCCCTCGCGACAGGGAATGAAGCTTTCTTT. It yields the protein CALATGNEAFF.